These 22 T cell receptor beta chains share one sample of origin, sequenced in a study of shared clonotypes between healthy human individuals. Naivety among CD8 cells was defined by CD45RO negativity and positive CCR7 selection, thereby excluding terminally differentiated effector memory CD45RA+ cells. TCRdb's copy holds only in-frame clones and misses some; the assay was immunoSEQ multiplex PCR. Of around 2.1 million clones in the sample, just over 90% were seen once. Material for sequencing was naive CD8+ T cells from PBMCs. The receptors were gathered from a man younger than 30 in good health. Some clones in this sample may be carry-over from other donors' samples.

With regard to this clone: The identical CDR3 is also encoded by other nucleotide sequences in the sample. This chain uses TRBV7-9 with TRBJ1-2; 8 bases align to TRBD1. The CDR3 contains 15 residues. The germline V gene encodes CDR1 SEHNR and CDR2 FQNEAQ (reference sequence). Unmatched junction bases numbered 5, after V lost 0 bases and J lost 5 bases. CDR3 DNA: TGTGCCAGCAGCTTAGCTTTGTGGACAGGGTATGGCTACACCTTC. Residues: CASSLALWTGYGYTF.

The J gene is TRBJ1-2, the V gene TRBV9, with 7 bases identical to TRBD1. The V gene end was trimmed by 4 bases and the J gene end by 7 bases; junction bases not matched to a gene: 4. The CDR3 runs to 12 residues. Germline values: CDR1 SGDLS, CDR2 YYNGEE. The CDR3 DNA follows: TGTGCCAGCAGCCCTGGGACAGTTGGCTACACCTTC. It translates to CASSPGTVGYTF.

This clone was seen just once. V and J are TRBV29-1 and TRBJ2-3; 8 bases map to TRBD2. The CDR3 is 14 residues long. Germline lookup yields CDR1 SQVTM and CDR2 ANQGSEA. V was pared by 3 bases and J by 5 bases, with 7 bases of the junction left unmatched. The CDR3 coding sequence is TGCAGCGTTGAGGGCCTAGCGGGTTTAGATACGCAGTATTTT. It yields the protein CSVEGLAGLDTQYF.

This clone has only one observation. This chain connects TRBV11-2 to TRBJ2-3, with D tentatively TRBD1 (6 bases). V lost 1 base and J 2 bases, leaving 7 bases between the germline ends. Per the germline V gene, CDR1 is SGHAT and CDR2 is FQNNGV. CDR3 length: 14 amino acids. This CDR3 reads CASSLGQATDTQYF. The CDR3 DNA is TGTGCCAGCAGCTTAGGACAGGCCACAGATACGCAGTATTTT.

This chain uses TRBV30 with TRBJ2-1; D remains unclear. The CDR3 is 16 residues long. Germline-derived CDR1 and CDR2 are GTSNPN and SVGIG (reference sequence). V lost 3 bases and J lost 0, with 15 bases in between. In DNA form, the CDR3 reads TGTGCCTGGAGCGCTGAAACTTCGAGCTCCTACAATGAGCAGTTCTTC. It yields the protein CAWSAETSSSYNEQFF.

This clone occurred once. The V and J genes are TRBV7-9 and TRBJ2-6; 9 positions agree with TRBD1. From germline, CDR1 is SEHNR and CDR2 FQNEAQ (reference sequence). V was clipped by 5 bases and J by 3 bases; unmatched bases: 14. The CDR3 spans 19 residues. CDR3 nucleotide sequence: TGTGCCAGCAGCCCGCAGGGGACAGGGAGACTTCATGGGGCCAACGTCCTGACTTTC. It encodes CASSPQGTGRLHGANVLTF.

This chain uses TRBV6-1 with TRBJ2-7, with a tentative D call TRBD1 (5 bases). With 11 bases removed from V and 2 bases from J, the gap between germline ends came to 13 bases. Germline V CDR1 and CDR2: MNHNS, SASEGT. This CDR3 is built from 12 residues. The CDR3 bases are TGTGCCGTCGTGGCAGGGCCCTACGAGCAGTACTTC. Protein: CAVVAGPYEQYF.

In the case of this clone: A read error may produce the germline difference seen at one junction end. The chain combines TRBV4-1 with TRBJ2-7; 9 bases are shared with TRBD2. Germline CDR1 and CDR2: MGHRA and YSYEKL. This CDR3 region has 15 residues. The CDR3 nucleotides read TGCGCCAGCAGCCAAGGACCGGGACTAGCTTACGGGCAGTACTTC. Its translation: CASSQGPGLAYGQYF.

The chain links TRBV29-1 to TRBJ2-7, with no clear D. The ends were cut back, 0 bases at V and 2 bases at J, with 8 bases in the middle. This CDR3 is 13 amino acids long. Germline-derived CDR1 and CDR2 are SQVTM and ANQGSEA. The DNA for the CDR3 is TGCAGCGTTGAAGATGGACGGACCTACGAGCAGTACTTC. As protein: CSVEDGRTYEQYF.

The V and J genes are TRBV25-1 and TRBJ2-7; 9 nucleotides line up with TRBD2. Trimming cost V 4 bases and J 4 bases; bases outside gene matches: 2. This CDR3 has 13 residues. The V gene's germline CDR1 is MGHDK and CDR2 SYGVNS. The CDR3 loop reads CASSGGRAYEQYF. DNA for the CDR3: TGTGCCAGCAGTGGCGGGAGGGCGTACGAGCAGTACTTC.

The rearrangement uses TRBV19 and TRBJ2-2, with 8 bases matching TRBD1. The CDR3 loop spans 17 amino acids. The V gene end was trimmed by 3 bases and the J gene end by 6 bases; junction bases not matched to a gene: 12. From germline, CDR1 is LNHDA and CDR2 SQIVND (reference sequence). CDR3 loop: CASSIGAWGQVAGELFF. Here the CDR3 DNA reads TGTGCCAGTAGTATCGGAGCGTGGGGACAGGTGGCCGGGGAGCTGTTTTTT.

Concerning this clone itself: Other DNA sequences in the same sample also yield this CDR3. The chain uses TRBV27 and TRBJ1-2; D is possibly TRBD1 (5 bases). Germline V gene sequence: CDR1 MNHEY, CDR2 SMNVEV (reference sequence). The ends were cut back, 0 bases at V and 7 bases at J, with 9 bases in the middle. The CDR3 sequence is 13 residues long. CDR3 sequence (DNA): TGTGCCAGCAGTTTATCGGGGGGGAGTGGCTACACCTTC. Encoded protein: CASSLSGGSGYTF.

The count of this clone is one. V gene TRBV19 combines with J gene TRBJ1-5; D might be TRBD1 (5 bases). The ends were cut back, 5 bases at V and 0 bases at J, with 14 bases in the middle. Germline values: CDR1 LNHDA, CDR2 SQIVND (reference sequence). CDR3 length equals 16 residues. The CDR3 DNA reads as TGTGCCAGTAGTTCTCGACAGTACTATAGCAATCAGCCCCAGCATTTT. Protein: CASSSRQYYSNQPQHF. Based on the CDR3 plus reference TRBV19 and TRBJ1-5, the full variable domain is DGGITQSPKYLFRKEGQNVTLSCEQNLNHDAMYWYRQDPGQGLRLIYYSQIVNDFQKGDIAEGYSVSREKKESFPLTVTSAQKNPTAFYLCASSSRQYYSNQPQHFGDGTRLSIL.

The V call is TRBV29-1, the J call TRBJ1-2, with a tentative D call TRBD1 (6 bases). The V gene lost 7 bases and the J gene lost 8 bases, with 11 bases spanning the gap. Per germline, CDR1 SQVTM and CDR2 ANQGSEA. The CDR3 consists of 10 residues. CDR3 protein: CSDGQTGYTF. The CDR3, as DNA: TGCAGCGACGGACAGACGGGCTACACCTTC.

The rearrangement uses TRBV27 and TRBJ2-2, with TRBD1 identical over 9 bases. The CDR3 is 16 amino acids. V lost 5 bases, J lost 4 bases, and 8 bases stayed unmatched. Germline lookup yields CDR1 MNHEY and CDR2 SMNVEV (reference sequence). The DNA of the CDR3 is TGTGCCAGCAGTCCAGGGGACAGGGTGGCCACCGGGGAGCTGTTTTTT. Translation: CASSPGDRVATGELFF.

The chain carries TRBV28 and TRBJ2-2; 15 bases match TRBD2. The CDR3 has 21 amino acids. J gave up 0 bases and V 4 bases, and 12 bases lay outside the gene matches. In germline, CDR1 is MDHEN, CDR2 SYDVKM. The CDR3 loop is CASSSRNRGLAGGTNTGELFF. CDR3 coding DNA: TGTGCCAGCAGTTCTCGGAACAGGGGACTAGCGGGGGGAACGAACACCGGGGAGCTGTTTTTT.

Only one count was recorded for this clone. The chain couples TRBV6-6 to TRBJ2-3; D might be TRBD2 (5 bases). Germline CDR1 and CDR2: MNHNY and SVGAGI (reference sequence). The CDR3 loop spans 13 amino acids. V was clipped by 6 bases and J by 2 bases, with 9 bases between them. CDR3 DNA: TGTGCCAGCAGCTCGGACTTCACAGATACGCAGTATTTT. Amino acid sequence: CASSSDFTDTQYF.

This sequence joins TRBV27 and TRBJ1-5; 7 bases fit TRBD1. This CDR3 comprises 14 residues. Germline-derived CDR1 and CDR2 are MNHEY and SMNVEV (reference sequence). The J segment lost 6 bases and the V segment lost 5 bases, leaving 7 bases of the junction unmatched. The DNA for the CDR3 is TGTGCCAGCAGTAATAGACAGGGAGGTCAGCCCCAGCATTTT. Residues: CASSNRQGGQPQHF.

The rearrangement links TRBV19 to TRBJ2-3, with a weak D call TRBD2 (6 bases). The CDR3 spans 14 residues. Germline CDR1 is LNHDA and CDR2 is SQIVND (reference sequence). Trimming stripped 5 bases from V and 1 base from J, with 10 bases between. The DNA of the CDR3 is TGTGCCAGTAGTCAGTGGGAGGGCACAGATACGCAGTATTTT. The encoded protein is CASSQWEGTDTQYF.

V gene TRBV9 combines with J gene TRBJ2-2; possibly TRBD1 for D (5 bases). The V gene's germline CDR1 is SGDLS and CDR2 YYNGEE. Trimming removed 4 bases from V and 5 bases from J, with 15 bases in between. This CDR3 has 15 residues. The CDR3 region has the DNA TGTGCCAGCAGCCACCCTATGGGGCAAACCGGGGAGCTGTTTTTT. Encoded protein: CASSHPMGQTGELFF.

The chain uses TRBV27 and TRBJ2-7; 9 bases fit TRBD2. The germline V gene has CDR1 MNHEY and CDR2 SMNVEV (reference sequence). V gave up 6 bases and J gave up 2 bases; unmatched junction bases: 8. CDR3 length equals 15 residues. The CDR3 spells CASSPLAGAPYEQYF. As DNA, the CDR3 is TGTGCCAGCAGCCCGTTAGCGGGAGCCCCCTACGAGCAGTACTTC.

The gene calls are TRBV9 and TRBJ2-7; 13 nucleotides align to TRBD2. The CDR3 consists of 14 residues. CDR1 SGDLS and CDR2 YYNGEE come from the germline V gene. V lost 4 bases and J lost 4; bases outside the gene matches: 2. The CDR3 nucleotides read TGTGCCAGCAGCCTGACTAGCGGGAGGTACGAGCAGTACTTC. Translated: CASSLTSGRYEQYF.